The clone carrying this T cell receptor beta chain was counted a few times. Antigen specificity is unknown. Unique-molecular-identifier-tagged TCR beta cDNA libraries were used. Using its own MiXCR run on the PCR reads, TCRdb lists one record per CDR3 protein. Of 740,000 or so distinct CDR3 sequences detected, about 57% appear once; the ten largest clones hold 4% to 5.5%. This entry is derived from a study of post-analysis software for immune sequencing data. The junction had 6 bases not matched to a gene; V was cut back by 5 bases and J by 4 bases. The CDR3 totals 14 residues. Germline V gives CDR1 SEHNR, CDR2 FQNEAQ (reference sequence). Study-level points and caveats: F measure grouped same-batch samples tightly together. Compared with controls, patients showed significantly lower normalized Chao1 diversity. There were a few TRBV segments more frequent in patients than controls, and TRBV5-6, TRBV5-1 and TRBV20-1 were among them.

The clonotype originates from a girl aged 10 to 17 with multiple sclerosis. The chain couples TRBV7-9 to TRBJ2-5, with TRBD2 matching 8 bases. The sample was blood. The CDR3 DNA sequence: TGTGCCAGCAGCAAAGCCCTAGCGGGAGAGACCCAGTACTTC. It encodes CASSKALAGETQYF.